This TCR beta chain stems from a study of T cell repertoires in cytomegalovirus infection. Study-wide background: From public TCR beta signatures came an indication of both CMV infection and matching HLA type.

Trimming stripped 1 base from V and 8 bases from J, with 8 bases between. The CDR3 loop spans 12 amino acids. CDR1 and CDR2 (germline): SGHTA, FQGNSA. Ten or more counts support this clonotype. Antigen: not known. A single record per CDR3 protein comes from TCRdb applying MiXCR to the reads. The top ten clones hold roughly 31% of a sample with 150,000 to 200,000 distinct CDR3 sequences, over 25% of them seen once. The study, taken as a whole, reports: Ex vivo responses were dominated by HLA-C-restricted CMV-specific TCR beta clonotypes.

This chain uses TRBV7-2 with TRBJ1-2, with a tentative D call TRBD1 (5 bases). The sample consisted of PBMCs. This receptor was identified in a human donor in good health (CMV status not recorded). Some clones in this sample may be carry-over from other donors' samples. The CDR3, as DNA: TGTGCCAGCAGCTTAGACGGGGACGGCTACACCTTC. Translated: CASSLDGDGYTF.